Listed below are T cell receptor beta chains from one sample, sequenced in a study of blood T cell repertoires in COVID-19. Sequenced by immunoSEQ multiplex PCR; TCRdb stores in-frame clones only, minus some. The table records some 83,000 clones, about 82% of them present only once. The sample consisted of peripheral blood. The receptors were gathered from a man aged 45 to 65 with active COVID-19. Both conserved end residues are part of each CDR3. The order of the fields is V gene, J gene, D gene, clone size, CDR3 DNA, CDR3 protein. D genes are given only for firm matches. Not all rows give a size; the values are once, few, many and, for expanded clones, a class.

>TRBV2|TRBJ2-7|TRBD1|-
TGTGCCAGCAGTTTTTTGACAGGGTTCCACGAGCAGTACTTC
CASSFLTGFHEQYF
>TRBV6-5|TRBJ2-7|-|-
TGTGCCAGCAGTACCCGTCCTAGAGAGCAGTACTTC
CASSTRPREQYF
>TRBV7-9|TRBJ1-5|TRBD1|few
TGTGCCAGCAGCTTAGGGGCAGGGGGAGGACAGCCCCAGCATTTT
CASSLGAGGGQPQHF
>TRBV18|TRBJ2-1|TRBD1|-
TGTGCCAGCTCAGAGATACAGGGGGAAGAGCAGTTCTTC
CASSEIQGEEQFF
>TRBV4-2|TRBJ1-6|-|-
TGTGCCAGCAGCCAAACAGAGAGCTCCTATAATTCACCCCTCCACTTT
CASSQTESSYNSPLHF
>TRBV6-5|TRBJ2-7|-|once
TGTGCCAGCAGCCCCATGCAGGGGTACTACGAGCAGTACTTC
CASSPMQGYYEQYF
>TRBV29-1|TRBJ1-5|TRBD1|-
TGCAGCGTTCGGGACAGGAGCAATCAGCCCCAGCATTTT
CSVRDRSNQPQHF
>TRBV11-2|TRBJ2-1|TRBD2|-
TGTGCCAGCAGCTCGACTAGCGGGGGGCTTAATGAGCAGTTCTTC
CASSSTSGGLNEQFF
>TRBV24-1|TRBJ2-5|TRBD2|-
TGTGCCACCAGTGATTTGGAGGTAGCGGGGGAGACCCAGTACTTC
CATSDLEVAGETQYF
>TRBV19|TRBJ2-2|-|-
TGTGCCAGTAGTATCACAGGGATAAACACCGGGGAGCTGTTTTTT
CASSITGINTGELFF
>TRBV9|TRBJ1-2|TRBD1|-
TGTGCCAGCAGCGGTCCATGGACAGGGAAAAACTCTGGCTACACCTTC
CASSGPWTGKNSGYTF
>TRBV3-1/TRBV3-2|TRBJ2-1|-|-
TGTGCCAGCAGCCAAGGGACCGGGCGGGGCCCTTACAATGAGCAGTTCTTC
CASSQGTGRGPYNEQFF
>TRBV4-2|TRBJ1-3|-|many
TGTGCCAGCAGCCAAGTTGCTGGCAGCGAGGGAAACACCATATATTTT
CASSQVAGSEGNTIYF
>TRBV29-1|TRBJ2-3|TRBD1|-
TGCAGCGTCGACAGGGTGATAGATACGCAGTATTTT
CSVDRVIDTQYF
>TRBV5-6|TRBJ2-7|TRBD1|-
TGTGCCAGCAGCTTGGGGACAGGTGGGGGCTACGAGCAGTACTTC
CASSLGTGGGYEQYF
>TRBV19|TRBJ1-6|TRBD1|-
TGTGCCAGTAGTATCCGGACAGGGGGAGAATCACCCCTCCACTTT
CASSIRTGGESPLHF
>TRBV6-5|TRBJ2-5|-|-
TGTGCCAGCAGGTGGAGGAAGCGGCCTCAAGAGACCCAGTACTTC
CASRWRKRPQETQYF
>TRBV5-6|TRBJ2-7|TRBD2|-
TGTGCCAGCAGCTATGGCCGACTAGCGGGAGGCTACGAGCAGTACTTC
CASSYGRLAGGYEQYF
>TRBV6-1|TRBJ2-7|TRBD1|-
TGTGCCAGCAGTGATGGGGGACAGAGCTACGAGCAGTACTTC
CASSDGGQSYEQYF
>TRBV30|TRBJ1-1|TRBD1|-
TGTGCCTGGAGTGTAACAGGCAGGGGGTCTTTCTTT
CAWSVTGRGSFF
>TRBV28|TRBJ2-7|-|-
TGTGCCAGCAGGGGGAGTGAAGAGCAGTACTTC
CASRGSEEQYF
>TRBV7-2|TRBJ2-3|-|-
TGTGCCAGCAGCCAGACATATAGCACAGATACGCAGTATTTT
CASSQTYSTDTQYF
>TRBV24-1|TRBJ1-4|-|-
TGTGCCACCAGTGATTTGGAGGGGGGGGCTGAAAAACTGTTTTTT
CATSDLEGGAEKLFF
>TRBV11-2|TRBJ2-3|-|-
TGTGCCAGCAGCTTAGATTATGGCCTCACAGATACGCAGTATTTT
CASSLDYGLTDTQYF
>TRBV5-5|TRBJ1-1|-|-
TGTGCCAGCAGCCCCCCCGGAACAGGTGGGAACACTGAAGCTTTCTTT
CASSPPGTGGNTEAFF
>TRBV6-2/TRBV6-3|TRBJ2-3|TRBD1|-
TGTGCCAGCAGCCCCCTGGGACAGCCTAGCACAGATACGCAGTATTTT
CASSPLGQPSTDTQYF